The T cell receptor beta chain described here comes from a study of metastatic and nonmetastatic thyroid tumors. Study as a whole: Repertoires of blood and of tissue (tumor or nodule) from malignant and benign thyroid patients were compared.

Thyroid surgery was performed in patients who had received no treatment beforehand. The V gene's germline CDR1 is MNHEY and CDR2 SVGEGT. V lost 3 bases and J lost 5, with 7 bases in between. The CDR3 sequence is 12 residues long. TCRdb reassembled clones from the PCR reads with MiXCR. The table has over 6,000 clones, 25% to 30% seen once. The rearrangement uses TRBV6-2 or TRBV6-3 and TRBJ1-1; D uncertain. The sequence was collected from a female donor with papillary thyroid cancer or a benign thyroid nodule (not recorded which). Some clones in this sample may be carry-over from other donors' samples. Material for sequencing was adjacent normal tissue. CDR3 nucleotides: TGTGCCAGCAGTTATGGTCGGACTGAAGCTTTCTTT. Residues: CASSYGRTEAFF.